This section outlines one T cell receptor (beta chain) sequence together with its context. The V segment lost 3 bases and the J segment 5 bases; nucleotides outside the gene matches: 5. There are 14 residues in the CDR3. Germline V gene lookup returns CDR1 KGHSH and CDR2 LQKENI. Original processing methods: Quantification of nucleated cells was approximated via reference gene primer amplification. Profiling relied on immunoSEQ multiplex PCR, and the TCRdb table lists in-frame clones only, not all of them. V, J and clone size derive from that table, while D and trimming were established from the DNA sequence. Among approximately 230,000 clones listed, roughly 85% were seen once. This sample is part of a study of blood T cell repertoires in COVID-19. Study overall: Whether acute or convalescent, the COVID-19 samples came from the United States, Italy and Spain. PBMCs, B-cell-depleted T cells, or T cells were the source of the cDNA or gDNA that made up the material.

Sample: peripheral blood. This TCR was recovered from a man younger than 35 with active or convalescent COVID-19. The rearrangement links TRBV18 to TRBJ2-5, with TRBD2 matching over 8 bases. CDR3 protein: CASSPGLGAETQYF. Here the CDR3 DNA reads TGTGCCAGCTCACCGGGACTAGGTGCGGAGACCCAGTACTTC.